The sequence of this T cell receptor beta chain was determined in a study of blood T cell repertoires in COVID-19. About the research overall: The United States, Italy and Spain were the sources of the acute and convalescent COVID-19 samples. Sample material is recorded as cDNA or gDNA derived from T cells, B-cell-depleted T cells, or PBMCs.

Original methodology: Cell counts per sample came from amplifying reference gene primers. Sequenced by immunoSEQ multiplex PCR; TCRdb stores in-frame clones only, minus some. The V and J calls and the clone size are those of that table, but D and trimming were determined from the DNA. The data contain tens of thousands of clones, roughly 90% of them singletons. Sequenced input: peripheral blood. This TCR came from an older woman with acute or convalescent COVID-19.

The CDR3, as DNA: TGTGCCAGCAGCGGGGCGGGCTACACCTTC. Protein sequence: CASSGAGYTF. The rearrangement uses TRBV11-2 and TRBJ1-2, with D possibly TRBD1 on 5 matching bases. CDR1 SGHAT and CDR2 FQNNGV come from the germline V gene. This CDR3 has 10 amino acids. Trimming shortened V by 5 bases and J by 8 bases, and 6 bases separated the two germline ends.